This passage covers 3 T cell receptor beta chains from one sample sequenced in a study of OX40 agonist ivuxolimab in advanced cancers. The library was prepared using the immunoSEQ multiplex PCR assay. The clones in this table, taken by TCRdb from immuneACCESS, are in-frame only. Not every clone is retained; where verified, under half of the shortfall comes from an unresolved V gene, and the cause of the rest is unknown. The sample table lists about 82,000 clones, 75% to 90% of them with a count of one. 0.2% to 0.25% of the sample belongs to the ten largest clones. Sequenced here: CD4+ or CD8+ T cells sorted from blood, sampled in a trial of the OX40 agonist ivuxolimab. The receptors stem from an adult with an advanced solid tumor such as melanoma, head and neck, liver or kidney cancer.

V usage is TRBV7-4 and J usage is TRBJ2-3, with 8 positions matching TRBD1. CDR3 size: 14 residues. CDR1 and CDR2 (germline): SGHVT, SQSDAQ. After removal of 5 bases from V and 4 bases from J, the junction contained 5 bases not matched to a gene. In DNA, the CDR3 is TGTGCCAGCAGCCAGGGGGCAGACCCAGATACGCAGTATTTT. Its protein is CASSQGADPDTQYF.

In nucleotides, the CDR3 is TGTGCCAGCAGCCCGCAATCACAGGGGTCCCAGCCCCAGCATTTT. Translation: CASSPQSQGSQPQHF. The rearrangement uses TRBV7-9 and TRBJ1-5, with 7 bases that match TRBD1. Looked up from germline, CDR1 is SEHNR and CDR2 is FQNEAQ (reference sequence). There are 15 residues in the CDR3. With V trimmed by 5 bases and J by 7 bases, 11 bases remained unmatched.

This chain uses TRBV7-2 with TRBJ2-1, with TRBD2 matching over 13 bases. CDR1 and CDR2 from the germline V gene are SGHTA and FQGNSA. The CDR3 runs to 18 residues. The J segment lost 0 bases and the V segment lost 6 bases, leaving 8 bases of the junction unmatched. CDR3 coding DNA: TGTGCCAGCAGGGTAGGGAGGACTAGCGGGAGCTCCTACAATGAGCAGTTCTTC. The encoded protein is CASRVGRTSGSSYNEQFF.